The source of this T cell receptor beta chain is a study of cytomegalovirus exposure and HLA in healthy donors. Notes on the study in general: Investigators reported 150 to 200 TCR beta chains as tied to cytomegalovirus. Generally TCR sequences proved uncommon, though certain public TCRs appeared in numerous donors.

Germline-derived CDR1 and CDR2 are SGHNT and YYREEE (reference sequence). The length of the CDR3 is 15 residues. Trimming took 2 bases from V and 1 from J, leaving 12 bases between them. For this clone: What it binds is not known.

This table comes from immunoSEQ multiplex PCR, and its TCRdb copy is limited to in-frame clones, with some not included. Among 100,000 to 150,000 clones listed, 88% were seen once. The gene calls are TRBV5-4 and TRBJ1-1; D perhaps matches TRBD1 (6 bases). This sequence was found in a young man in good health and CMV-seropositive. Sequencing was done on a sample of PBMCs. The chain's CDR3 is CASSLYSGANTEAFF. Written as DNA, the CDR3 is TGTGCCAGCAGCTTATATTCAGGGGCGAACACTGAAGCTTTCTTT.